This T cell receptor (beta chain) was identified during a study of T-cell memory formation after mild COVID-19. Study-level points and caveats: The study found contracting CD4+ clones mainly in CM and EM and contracting CD8+ clones in EMRA.

In TCRdb, the 5' RACE reads were re-called with MiXCR into one record per CDR3 protein. This sample has hundreds of thousands of distinct CDR3 sequences; 25% occur once, and the top ten carry about 12%. As regards this clonotype: Its antigen remains unknown.

The source material was PBMCs or a T cell subset sorted from them (not recorded which). The source of this sequence is an adult woman who had mild COVID-19 (a few samples of this study predate the infection). Cell type and time point are not known.

The CDR3 DNA reads as TGTGCCAGCAGTTACGGTCGACAGGTGGTGGGCTACACCTTC. Translating gives CASSYGRQVVGYTF. The gene calls are TRBV6-5 and TRBJ1-2; D perhaps matches TRBD1 (6 bases). In germline, CDR1 is MNHEY, CDR2 SVGAGI. V lost 2 bases and J lost 8, with 15 bases in between. This CDR3 has 14 amino acids.